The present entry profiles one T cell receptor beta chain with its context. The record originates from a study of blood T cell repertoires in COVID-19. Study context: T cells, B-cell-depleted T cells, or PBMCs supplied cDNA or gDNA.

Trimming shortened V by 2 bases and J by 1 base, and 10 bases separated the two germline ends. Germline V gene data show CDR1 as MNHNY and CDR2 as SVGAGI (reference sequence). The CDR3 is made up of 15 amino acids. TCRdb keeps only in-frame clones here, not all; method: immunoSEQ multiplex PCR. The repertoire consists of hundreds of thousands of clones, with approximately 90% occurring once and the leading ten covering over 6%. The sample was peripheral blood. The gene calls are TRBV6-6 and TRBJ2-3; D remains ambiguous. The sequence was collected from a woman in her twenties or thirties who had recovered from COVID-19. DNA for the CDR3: TGTGCCAGCAGTTACCCTCTACAGCGCACAGATACGCAGTATTTT. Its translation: CASSYPLQRTDTQYF.